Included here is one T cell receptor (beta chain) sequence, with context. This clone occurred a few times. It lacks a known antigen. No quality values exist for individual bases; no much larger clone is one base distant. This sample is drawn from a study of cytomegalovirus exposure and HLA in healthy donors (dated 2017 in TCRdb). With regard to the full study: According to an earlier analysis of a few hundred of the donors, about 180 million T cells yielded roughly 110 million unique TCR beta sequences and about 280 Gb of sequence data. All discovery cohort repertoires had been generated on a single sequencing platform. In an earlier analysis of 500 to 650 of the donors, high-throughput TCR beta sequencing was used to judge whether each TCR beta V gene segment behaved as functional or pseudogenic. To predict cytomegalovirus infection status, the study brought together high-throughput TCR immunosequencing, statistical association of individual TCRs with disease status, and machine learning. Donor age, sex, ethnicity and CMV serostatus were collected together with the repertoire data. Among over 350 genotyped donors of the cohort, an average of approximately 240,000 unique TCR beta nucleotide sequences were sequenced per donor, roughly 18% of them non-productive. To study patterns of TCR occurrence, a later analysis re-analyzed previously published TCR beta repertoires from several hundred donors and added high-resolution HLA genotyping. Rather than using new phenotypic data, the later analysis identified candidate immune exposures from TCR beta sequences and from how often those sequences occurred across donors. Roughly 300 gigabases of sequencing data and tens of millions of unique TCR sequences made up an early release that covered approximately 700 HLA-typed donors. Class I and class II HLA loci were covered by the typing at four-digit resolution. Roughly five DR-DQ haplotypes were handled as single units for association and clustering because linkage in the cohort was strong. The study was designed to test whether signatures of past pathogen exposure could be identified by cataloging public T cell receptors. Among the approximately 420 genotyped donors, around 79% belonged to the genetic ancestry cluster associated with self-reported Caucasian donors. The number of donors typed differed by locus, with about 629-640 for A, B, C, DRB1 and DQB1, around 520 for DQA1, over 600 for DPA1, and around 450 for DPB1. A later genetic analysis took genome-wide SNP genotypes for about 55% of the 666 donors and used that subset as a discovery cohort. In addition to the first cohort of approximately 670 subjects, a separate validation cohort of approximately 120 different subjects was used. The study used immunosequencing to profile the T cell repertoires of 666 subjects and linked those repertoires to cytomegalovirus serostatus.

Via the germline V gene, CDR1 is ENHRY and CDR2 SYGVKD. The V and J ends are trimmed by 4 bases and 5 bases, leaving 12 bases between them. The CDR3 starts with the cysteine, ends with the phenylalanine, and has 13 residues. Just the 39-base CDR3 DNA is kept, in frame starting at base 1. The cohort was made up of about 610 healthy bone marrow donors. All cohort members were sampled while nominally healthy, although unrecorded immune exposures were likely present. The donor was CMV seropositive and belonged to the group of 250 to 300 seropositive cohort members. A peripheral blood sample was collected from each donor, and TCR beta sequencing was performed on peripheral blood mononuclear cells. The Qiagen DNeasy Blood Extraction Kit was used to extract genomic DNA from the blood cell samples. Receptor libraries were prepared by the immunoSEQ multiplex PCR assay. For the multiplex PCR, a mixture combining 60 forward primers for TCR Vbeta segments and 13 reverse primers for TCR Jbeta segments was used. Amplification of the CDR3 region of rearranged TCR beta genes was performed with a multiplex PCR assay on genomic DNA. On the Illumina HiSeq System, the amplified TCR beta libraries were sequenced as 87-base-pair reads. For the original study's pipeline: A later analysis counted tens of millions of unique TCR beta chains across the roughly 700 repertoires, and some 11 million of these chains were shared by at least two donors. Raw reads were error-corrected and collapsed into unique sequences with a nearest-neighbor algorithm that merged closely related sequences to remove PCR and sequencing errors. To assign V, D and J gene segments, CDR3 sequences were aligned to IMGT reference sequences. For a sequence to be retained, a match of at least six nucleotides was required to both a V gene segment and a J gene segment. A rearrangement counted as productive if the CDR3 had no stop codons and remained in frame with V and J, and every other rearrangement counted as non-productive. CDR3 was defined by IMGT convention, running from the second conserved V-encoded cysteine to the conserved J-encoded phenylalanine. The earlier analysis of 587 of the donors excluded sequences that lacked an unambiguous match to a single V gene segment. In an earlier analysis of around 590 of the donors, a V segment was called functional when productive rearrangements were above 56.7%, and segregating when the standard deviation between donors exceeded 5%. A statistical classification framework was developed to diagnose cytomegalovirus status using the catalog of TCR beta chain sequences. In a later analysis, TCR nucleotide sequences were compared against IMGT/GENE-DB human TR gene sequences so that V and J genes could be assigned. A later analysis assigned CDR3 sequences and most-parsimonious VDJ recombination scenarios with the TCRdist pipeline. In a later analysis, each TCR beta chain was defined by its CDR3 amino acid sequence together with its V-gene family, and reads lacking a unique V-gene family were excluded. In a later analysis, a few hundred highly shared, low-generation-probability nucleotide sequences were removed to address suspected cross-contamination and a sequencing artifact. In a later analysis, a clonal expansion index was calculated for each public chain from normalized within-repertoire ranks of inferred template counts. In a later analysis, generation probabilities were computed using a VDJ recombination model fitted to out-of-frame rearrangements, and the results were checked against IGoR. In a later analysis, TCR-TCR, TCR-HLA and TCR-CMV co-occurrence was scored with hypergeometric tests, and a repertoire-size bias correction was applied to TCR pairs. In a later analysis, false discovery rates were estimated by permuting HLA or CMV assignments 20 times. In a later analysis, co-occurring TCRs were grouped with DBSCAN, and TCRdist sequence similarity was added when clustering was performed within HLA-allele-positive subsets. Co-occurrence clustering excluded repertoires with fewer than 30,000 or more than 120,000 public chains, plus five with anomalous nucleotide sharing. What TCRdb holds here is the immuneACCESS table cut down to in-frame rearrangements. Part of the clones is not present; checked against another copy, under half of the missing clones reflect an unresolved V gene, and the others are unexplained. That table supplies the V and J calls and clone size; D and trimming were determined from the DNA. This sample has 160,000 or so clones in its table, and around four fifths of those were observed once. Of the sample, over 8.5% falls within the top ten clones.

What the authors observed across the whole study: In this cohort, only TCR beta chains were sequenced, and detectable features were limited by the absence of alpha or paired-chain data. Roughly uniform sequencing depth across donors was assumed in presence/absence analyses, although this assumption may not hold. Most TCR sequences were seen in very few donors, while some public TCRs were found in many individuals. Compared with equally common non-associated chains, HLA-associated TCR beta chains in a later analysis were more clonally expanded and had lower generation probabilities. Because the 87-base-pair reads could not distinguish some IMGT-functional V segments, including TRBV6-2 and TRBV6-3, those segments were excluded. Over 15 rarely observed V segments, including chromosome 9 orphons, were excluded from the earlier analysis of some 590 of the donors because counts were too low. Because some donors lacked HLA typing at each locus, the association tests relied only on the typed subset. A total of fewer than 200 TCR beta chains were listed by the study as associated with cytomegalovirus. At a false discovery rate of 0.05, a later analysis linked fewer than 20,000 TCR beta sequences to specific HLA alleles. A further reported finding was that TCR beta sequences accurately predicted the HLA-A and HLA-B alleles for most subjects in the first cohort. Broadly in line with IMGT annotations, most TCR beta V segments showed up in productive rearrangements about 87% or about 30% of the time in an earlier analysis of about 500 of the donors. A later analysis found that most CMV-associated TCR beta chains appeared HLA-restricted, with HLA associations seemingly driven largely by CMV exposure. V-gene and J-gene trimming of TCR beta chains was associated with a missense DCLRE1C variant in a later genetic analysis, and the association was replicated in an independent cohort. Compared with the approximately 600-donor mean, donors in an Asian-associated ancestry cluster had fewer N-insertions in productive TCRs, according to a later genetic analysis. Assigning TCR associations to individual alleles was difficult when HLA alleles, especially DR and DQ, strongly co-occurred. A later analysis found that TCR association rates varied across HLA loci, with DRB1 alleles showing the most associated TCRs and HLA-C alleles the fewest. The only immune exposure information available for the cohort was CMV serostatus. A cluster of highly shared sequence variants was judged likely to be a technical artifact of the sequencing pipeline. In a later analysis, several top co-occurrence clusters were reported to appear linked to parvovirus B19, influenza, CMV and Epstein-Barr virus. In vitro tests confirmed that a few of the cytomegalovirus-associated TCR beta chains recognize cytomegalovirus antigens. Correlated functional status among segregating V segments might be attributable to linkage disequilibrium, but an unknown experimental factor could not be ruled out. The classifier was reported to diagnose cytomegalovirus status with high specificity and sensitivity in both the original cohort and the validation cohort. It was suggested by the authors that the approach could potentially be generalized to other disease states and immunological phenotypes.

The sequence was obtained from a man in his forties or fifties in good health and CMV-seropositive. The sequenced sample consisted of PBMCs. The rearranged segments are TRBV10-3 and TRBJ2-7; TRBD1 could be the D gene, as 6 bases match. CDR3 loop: CAISGTGMNEQYF. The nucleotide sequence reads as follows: TGTGCCATCAGTGGAACAGGGATGAACGAGCAGTACTTC.